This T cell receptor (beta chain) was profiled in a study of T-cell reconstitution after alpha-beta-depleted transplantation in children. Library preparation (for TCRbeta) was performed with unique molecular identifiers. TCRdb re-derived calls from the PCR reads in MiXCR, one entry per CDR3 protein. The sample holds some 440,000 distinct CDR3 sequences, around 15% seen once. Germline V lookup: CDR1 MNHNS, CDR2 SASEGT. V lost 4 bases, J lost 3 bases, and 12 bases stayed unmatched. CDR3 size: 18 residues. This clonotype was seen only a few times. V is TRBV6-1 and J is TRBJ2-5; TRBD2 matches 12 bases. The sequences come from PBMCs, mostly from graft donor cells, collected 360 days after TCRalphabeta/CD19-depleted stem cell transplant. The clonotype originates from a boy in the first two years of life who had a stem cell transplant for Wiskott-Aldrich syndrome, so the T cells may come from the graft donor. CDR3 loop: CASSGGKTSGRFKETQYF. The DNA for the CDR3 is TGTGCCAGCAGTGGGGGGAAGACTAGCGGGAGATTTAAAGAGACCCAGTACTTC.